This T cell receptor (beta chain) was retrieved from a study of CD8 T cells in ankylosing spondylitis. Findings and caveats of the study: Made up of eight or nine highly homologous variants, a TCR beta motif appeared characteristic of ankylosing spondylitis blood.

CDR3 length: 16 residues. Germline CDR1 is DFQATT and CDR2 is SNEGSKA (reference sequence). The trim removed 3 bases at V and 3 bases at J, leaving 14 bases unmatched. Turning to this clonotype: Its antigen is not identified.

TCRdb ran MiXCR on the 5' RACE reads and lists one entry per CDR3 protein. The sample lists about 800,000 distinct CDR3 sequences; approximately 12% were seen once. This TCR was recovered from a male donor with ankylosing spondylitis. Sample: blood, either unsorted or a sorted T cell fraction (not recorded which). The gene calls are TRBV20-1 and TRBJ2-7; 7 bases map to TRBD1. The CDR3 protein is CSASKVDRRVYYEQYF. CDR3 nucleotides: TGCAGTGCTAGTAAGGTGGACAGGAGAGTTTACTACGAGCAGTACTTC.